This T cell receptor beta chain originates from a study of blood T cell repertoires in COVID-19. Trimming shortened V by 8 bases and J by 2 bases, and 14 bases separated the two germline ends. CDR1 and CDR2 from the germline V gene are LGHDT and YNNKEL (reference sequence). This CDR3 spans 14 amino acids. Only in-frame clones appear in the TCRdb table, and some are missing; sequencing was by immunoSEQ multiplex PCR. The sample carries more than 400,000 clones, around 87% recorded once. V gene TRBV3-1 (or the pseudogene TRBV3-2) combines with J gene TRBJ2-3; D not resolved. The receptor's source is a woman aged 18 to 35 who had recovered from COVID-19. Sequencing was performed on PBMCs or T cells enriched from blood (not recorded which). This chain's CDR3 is CASGEAESTDTQYF. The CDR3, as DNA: TGTGCCAGCGGCGAGGCTGAATCCACAGATACGCAGTATTTT.